This T cell receptor (beta chain) is drawn from a study of blood T cell repertoires in COVID-19. Study summary: Samples came from the United States, Italy and Spain, spanning acute and convalescent COVID-19. From T cells, B-cell-depleted T cells, or PBMCs came the material, which was cDNA or gDNA.

Assay: immunoSEQ multiplex PCR; the TCRdb copy retains only in-frame clones and omits some. The repertoire includes tens of thousands of clones, around nine tenths of them detected once, and about 13% sits in the top ten. The V end lost 8 bases, the J end lost 0 bases, and 14 bases lay between the germline ends. The CDR3 extends over 14 amino acids. CDR1 MDHEN and CDR2 SYDVKM come from the germline V gene. The chain recombines TRBV28 with TRBJ2-7, with D tentatively TRBD1 (5 bases). Source material: peripheral blood. The receptor's source is a human donor with active COVID-19. The donor label of this sample is uncertain. The CDR3 here is CASLQGTLSYEQYF. The CDR3 nucleotides read TGTGCCAGCTTGCAGGGTACCCTCTCCTACGAGCAGTACTTC.